The next 25 T cell receptor beta chains were all read from a single sample in a study of T cell changes during pregnancy in multiple sclerosis. TCRdb's copy holds only in-frame clones and misses some; the assay was immunoSEQ multiplex PCR. Among tens of thousands of clones listed, about 91% were seen once. Sample: CD4+ T cells from peripheral blood mononuclear cells, taken in the third trimester of pregnancy. These receptors were obtained from a female donor in good health, enrolled as a control in a pregnancy study.

This sequence joins TRBV5-5 and TRBJ2-5; D perhaps matches TRBD1 (6 bases). This CDR3 is built from 16 residues. V lost 1 base, J lost 2 bases, and 15 bases lay in between. The germline V gene has CDR1 SGHKS and CDR2 YYEKEE (reference sequence). The CDR3 protein is CASSLTRDISQETQYF. The CDR3 DNA follows: TGTGCCAGCAGCTTGACCCGGGACATTTCACAAGAGACCCAGTACTTC.

V and J are TRBV19 and TRBJ1-2, with 8 bases aligning to TRBD1. V lost 6 bases to trimming and J lost 5 bases; unmatched junction nucleotides: 5. The CDR3 consists of 13 residues. The germline V gene encodes CDR1 LNHDA and CDR2 SQIVND (reference sequence). As DNA, the CDR3 is TGTGCCAGTAGATACAGGGGGATGTATGGCTACACCTTC. Translated: CASRYRGMYGYTF.

The J gene is TRBJ2-3, the V gene TRBV5-1; D may be TRBD1 (8 bases). The CDR3 covers 14 residues. CDR1 and CDR2 (germline): SGHRS, YFSETQ. Trimming cost V 4 bases and J 5 bases, with 14 bases left between them. CDR3 amino acids: CASSLQGGGDTQYF. The CDR3 DNA is TGCGCCAGCAGCCTACAGGGGGGGGGAGATACGCAGTATTTT.

This chain links TRBV7-9 with TRBJ1-6; 10 bases map to TRBD1. The germline gives CDR1 SEHNR, CDR2 FQNEAQ (reference sequence). This CDR3 comprises 15 residues. Losses at the gene ends were 5 bases for V and 7 bases for J; bases not matched to a gene: 5. The CDR3 DNA is TGTGCCAGCAGCCCTGGGACAGGGGACAATTCACCCCTCCACTTT. It translates to CASSPGTGDNSPLHF. The full variable domain, in which reference TRBV7-9 and TRBJ1-6 provide the parts outside the CDR3, is DTGVSQNPRHKITKRGQNVTFRCDPISEHNRLYWYRQTLGQGPEFLTYFQNEAQLEKSRLLSDRFSAERPKGSFSTLEIQRTEQGDSAMYLCASSPGTGDNSPLHFGNGTRLTVT.

The chain has TRBV5-1 and TRBJ1-6; 7 nucleotides line up with TRBD1. Germline trimming cut 3 bases from V and 8 bases from J; bases unmatched to any gene: 11. The CDR3 has 16 residues. CDR1 is SGHRS and CDR2 is YFSETQ in the germline V gene. CDR3 sequence reads: CASSWQGGASDSPLHF. CDR3 sequence (DNA): TGCGCCAGCAGCTGGCAAGGGGGCGCAAGTGATTCACCCCTCCACTTT. The entire variable domain, with the rest obtained from reference TRBV5-1 and TRBJ1-6, is as follows: KAGVTQTPRYLIKTRGQQVTLSCSPISGHRSVSWYQQTPGQGLQFLFEYFSETQRNKGNFPGRFSGRQFSNSRSEMNVSTLELGDSALYLCASSWQGGASDSPLHFGNGTRLTVT.

The rearrangement links TRBV11-3 to TRBJ2-5; 11 nucleotides align to TRBD2. Trimming removed 2 bases from V and 2 bases from J; junction bases left unmatched: 4. This CDR3 spans 16 amino acids. The germline gives CDR1 SGHNT, CDR2 YENEEA. The CDR3 DNA follows: TGTGCCAGCAGCTTAAGACTAGCGGGGCCTCAAGAGACCCAGTACTTC. It specifies CASSLRLAGPQETQYF.

This chain connects TRBV7-2 to TRBJ1-3, with D uncertain. With 5 bases removed from V and 0 bases from J, the gap between germline ends came to 14 bases. The CDR3 length is 16 residues. The V gene's germline CDR1 is SGHTA and CDR2 FQGNSA. As DNA, the CDR3 is TGTGCCAGCAGCCGAGGAGGAGGGAGCTCTGGAAACACCATATATTTT. Protein product: CASSRGGGSSGNTIYF.

This chain uses TRBV19 with TRBJ2-2; TRBD1 might be the D (5 bases). V was clipped by 1 base and J by 7 bases, with 7 bases between them. The CDR3 length is 13 residues. The V gene's germline CDR1 is LNHDA and CDR2 SQIVND (reference sequence). The CDR3 here is CASSIGGGGELFF. The CDR3 bases are TGTGCCAGTAGTATAGGGGGCGGCGGGGAGCTGTTTTTT.

The gene calls are TRBV7-3 and TRBJ2-3, with D maybe TRBD1 (6 bases). The CDR3 is 16 amino acids. In germline, CDR1 is SGHTA, CDR2 FQGTGA. Trimming cost V 5 bases and J 3 bases, with 18 bases left between them. The chain's CDR3 is CASSPSIGTGTDTQYF. CDR3 in DNA: TGTGCCAGCAGCCCAAGCATAGGTACAGGGACAGATACGCAGTATTTT.

The chain employs TRBV14 and TRBJ2-7; 8 bases align to TRBD1. The CDR3 has 14 amino acids. With 2 bases clipped from V and 10 bases from J, the junction kept 10 bases outside the gene matches. The germline V gene encodes CDR1 SGHDN and CDR2 FVKESK. Here the CDR3 reads CASSQLYRQGSQYF. In DNA, the CDR3 is TGTGCCAGCAGCCAATTATACAGACAGGGGTCACAGTACTTC.

The chain is built from TRBV11-2 and TRBJ2-5; 8 nucleotides agree with TRBD2. CDR3 size: 16 residues. V was clipped by 3 bases and J by 3 bases; unmatched bases: 9. Germline CDR1 reads SGHAT; CDR2 reads FQNNGV. The CDR3 here is CASSFLPGLVKETQYF. DNA for the CDR3: TGTGCCAGCAGCTTCCTACCGGGACTAGTAAAAGAGACCCAGTACTTC.

The chain links TRBV10-2 to TRBJ2-7; the match to TRBD1 covers 9 bases. The junction had 9 bases not matched to a gene; V was cut back by 2 bases and J by 4 bases. The CDR3 extends over 16 amino acids. Germline lookup yields CDR1 WSHSY and CDR2 SAAADI. The CDR3 here is CASSERRPGQGYEQYF. Here the CDR3 DNA reads TGCGCCAGCAGTGAGAGAAGGCCGGGACAGGGTTACGAGCAGTACTTC.

The chain has TRBV6-5 and TRBJ2-7; 7 positions match TRBD1. The V gene end was trimmed by 7 bases and the J gene end by 7 bases; junction bases not matched to a gene: 7. Germline V gene data show CDR1 as MNHEY and CDR2 as SVGAGI. The CDR3 covers 12 residues. CDR3 amino acids: CASKTGLREQYF. The CDR3 region has the DNA TGTGCCAGCAAGACAGGGCTCCGGGAGCAGTACTTC.

This clone was detected only once. The chain employs TRBV2 and TRBJ2-1, with 7 bases aligning to TRBD1. The germline CDR1 and CDR2 sequences are SNHLY and FYNNEI. The length of the CDR3 is 14 residues. V dropped 7 bases and J dropped 1; count of bases not matched to a gene: 4. CDR3 DNA: TGTGCCAGCACACAGGGGAGATCCTACAATGAGCAGTTCTTC. Protein product: CASTQGRSYNEQFF. The entire variable domain, with the rest obtained from reference TRBV2 and TRBJ2-1, is as follows: EPEVTQTPSHQVTQMGQEVILRCVPISNHLYFYWYRQILGQKVEFLVSFYNNEISEKSEIFDDQFSVERPDGSNFTLKIRSTKLEDSAMYFCASTQGRSYNEQFFGPGTRLTVL.

The V and J genes are TRBV11-2 and TRBJ1-2; D possibly corresponds to TRBD1 (5 bases). The CDR3 spans 13 residues. In germline, CDR1 is SGHAT, CDR2 FQNNGV. The V end was cut by 5 bases, the J end by 2 bases, with 9 bases between. The CDR3 sequence is CASSRAGNYGYTF. For the CDR3, the DNA is TGTGCCAGCAGCCGAGCAGGGAACTATGGCTACACCTTC.

The chain links TRBV30 to TRBJ2-5; 9 bases align to TRBD2. The CDR3 totals 16 residues. The V segment lost 8 bases and the J segment 1 base; nucleotides outside the gene matches: 14. CDR1 GTSNPN and CDR2 SVGIG come from the germline V gene (reference sequence). The CDR3 coding sequence is TGTGCCGGCTCTGGGGCTAGCGGGGCCTTCCAAGAGACCCAGTACTTC. Protein sequence: CAGSGASGAFQETQYF.

The chain links TRBV7-8 to TRBJ2-5; 10 bases align to TRBD1. CDR3 length equals 21 residues. After removal of 2 bases from V and 1 base from J, the junction contained 19 bases not matched to a gene. CDR1 SGHVS and CDR2 FQNEAQ come from the germline V gene. The CDR3 bases are TGTGCCAGCAGCTTATTGGGACCGGGGGTGGGGGACAGGGGCCTCCAAGAGACCCAGTACTTC. It codes for CASSLLGPGVGDRGLQETQYF. The complete variable domain, with remaining parts taken from reference TRBV7-8 and TRBJ2-5, reads GAGVSQSPRYKVAKRGQDVALRCDPISGHVSLFWYQQALGQGPEFLTYFQNEAQLDKSGLPSDRFFAERPEGSVSTLKIQRTQQEDSAVYLCASSLLGPGVGDRGLQETQYFGPGTRLLVL.

This clone was seen once. The chain is built from TRBV5-4 and TRBJ2-6; TRBD1 aligns across 7 bases. The trim removed 0 bases at V and 0 bases at J, leaving 6 bases unmatched. CDR3 size: 18 residues. The V gene's germline CDR1 is SGHNT and CDR2 YYREEE (reference sequence). CDR3 in DNA: TGTGCCAGCAGCTTGGGAGGGGGCCAGCACTCTGGGGCCAACGTCCTGACTTTC. It codes for CASSLGGGQHSGANVLTF.

The chain has TRBV7-2 and TRBJ1-4; D unclear. The V gene lost 5 bases and the J gene lost 1 base, with 5 bases spanning the gap. The CDR3 consists of 13 residues. CDR1 is SGHTA, CDR2 FQGNSA, per germline. The DNA of the CDR3 is TGTGCCAGCAGCCTCAGAACTAATGAAAAACTGTTTTTT. This encodes CASSLRTNEKLFF.

The sample holds one count of this clone. The chain links TRBV4-2 to TRBJ1-2; D not certain. Trimming pared 0 bases from V and 4 bases from J, leaving 12 bases between. CDR1 is LGHNA, CDR2 YNFKEQ, per germline. The CDR3 extends over 15 amino acids. This CDR3 reads CASSQDDGEAYGYTF. Written as DNA, the CDR3 is TGTGCCAGCAGCCAAGATGATGGCGAGGCCTATGGCTACACCTTC.

The J gene is TRBJ2-7, the V gene TRBV4-2, with D possibly being TRBD2 (5 bases). V dropped 0 bases and J dropped 3 bases, with 9 bases sitting between them. This CDR3 is 14 amino acids long. The germline gives CDR1 LGHNA, CDR2 YNFKEQ. The CDR3 DNA follows: TGTGCCAGCAGCCAAGAACTAACTAGCTACGAGCAGTACTTC. Translated: CASSQELTSYEQYF.

The genes are TRBV4-1 and TRBJ2-7, with D possibly being TRBD1 (5 bases). The CDR3 covers 15 residues. Germline V CDR1 and CDR2: MGHRA, YSYEKL. The V end lost 4 bases, the J end lost 2 bases, and 15 bases lay between the germline ends. The DNA of the CDR3 is TGCGCCAGCAGCCCTTACCAGGGTGGCACCTACGAGCAGTACTTC. Translation gives CASSPYQGGTYEQYF.

This rearrangement joins TRBV19 to TRBJ2-3, with TRBD2 matching over 8 bases. Germline CDR1 and CDR2: LNHDA and SQIVND (reference sequence). The CDR3 is made up of 16 amino acids. The J segment lost 8 bases and the V segment lost 5 bases, leaving 15 bases of the junction unmatched. CDR3: CASSFLSGESSSTQYF. DNA for the CDR3: TGTGCCAGTAGTTTCCTTAGCGGGGAGTCTTCATCTACGCAGTATTTT.

The chain recombines TRBV7-2 with TRBJ2-3, with D perhaps matching TRBD2 (6 bases). V lost 3 bases, J lost 5 bases, and 15 bases lay in between. The CDR3 runs 15 residues. Germline CDR1 SGHTA, CDR2 FQGNSA. CDR3 region: CASSFDGGSGDTQYF. CDR3 bases: TGTGCCAGCAGCTTCGACGGGGGATCAGGAGATACGCAGTATTTT.

A few counts support this clone. V is TRBV7-9 and J is TRBJ2-7; 7 nucleotides line up with TRBD2. V gave up 5 bases and J gave up 3 bases; unmatched junction bases: 7. The germline V gene has CDR1 SEHNR and CDR2 FQNEAQ (reference sequence). The CDR3 has 14 residues. The CDR3 nucleotides read TGTGCCAGCAGCGCTTCGGGGGGTAACTACGAGCAGTACTTC. Translated: CASSASGGNYEQYF.